Following are 26 T cell receptor beta chains from one sample sequenced in a study of beta chain features in type 1 diabetes. Study results and caveats: Patients with Type 1 diabetes showed moderately but significantly shorter TCRB CDR3s in all four CD4+ subsets.

Expressed TCRB transcripts were sequenced after all isolated RNA was converted to cDNA. Assay used: immunoSEQ multiplex PCR; TCRdb lists only in-frame clones, some missing. The sample shows hundreds of thousands of clones, 11% to 15% of them seen only once. Antigens of these TCRs are unknown. Sequences were obtained from naive CD4+ T cells from blood. The receptors originated from a man aged 18 to 30 with type 1 diabetes.

A word on this clone: The sample holds other DNA sequences that translate to the same CDR3. The chain employs TRBV5-1 and TRBJ2-1; either TRBD1 or TRBD2 may supply D (5 bases each). The CDR3 loop spans 15 amino acids. CDR1 and CDR2 from the germline V gene are SGHRS and YFSETQ. The germline V and J ends were trimmed by 3 bases and 0 bases, with 10 bases remaining between them. The CDR3 nucleotides read TGCGCCAGCAGCTCCGGGACGGGCTCCTACAATGAGCAGTTCTTC. Protein sequence: CASSSGTGSYNEQFF. Supplemented by reference TRBV5-1 and TRBJ2-1, the full variable domain reads KAGVTQTPRYLIKTRGQQVTLSCSPISGHRSVSWYQQTPGQGLQFLFEYFSETQRNKGNFPGRFSGRQFSNSRSEMNVSTLELGDSALYLCASSSGTGSYNEQFFGPGTRLTVL.

This clone was detected many times. The chain is built from TRBV23-1 and TRBJ2-6; TRBD1 aligns across 7 bases. TRBV23-1 is designated an ORF whose function remains uncertain. Trimming removed 2 bases from V and 0 bases from J; junction bases left unmatched: 4. The CDR3 length is 17 residues. Here the CDR3 reads CASSQTGAASGANVLTF. CDR3 bases: TGCGCCAGCAGTCAAACAGGGGCGGCCTCTGGGGCCAACGTCCTGACTTTC.

This clone was picked up a small number of times. CDR3 nucleotide sequence: TGCAGCGTTGTTAGGACTAGCGGGAACAATGAGCAGTTCTTC. Translating it yields CSVVRTSGNNEQFF. V and J are TRBV29-1 and TRBJ2-1; the match to TRBD2 covers 12 bases. CDR3 length equals 14 residues. With 4 bases clipped from V and 5 bases from J, the junction kept 3 bases outside the gene matches. Germline CDR1 SQVTM, CDR2 ANQGSEA.

The V gene is TRBV6-5, the J gene TRBJ1-4; maybe TRBD1 (5 bases). CDR1 MNHEY and CDR2 SVGAGI come from the germline V gene. V dropped 6 bases and J dropped 0 bases, with 8 bases sitting between them. This CDR3 is built from 14 residues. CDR3 residues: CASRDSATNEKLFF. DNA for the CDR3: TGTGCCAGCAGAGACAGTGCAACTAATGAAAAACTGTTTTTT.

This clone was counted a few times. The CDR3, as DNA: TGTGCCAGCAGCGTCGGGACAGGGTACGAGGAGCAGTACTTC. This gives the protein CASSVGTGYEEQYF. The chain couples TRBV9 to TRBJ2-7; 9 bases are shared with TRBD1. V gave up 2 bases and J gave up 7 bases; unmatched junction bases: 7. From germline, CDR1 is SGDLS and CDR2 YYNGEE. The CDR3 spans 14 residues.

The chain carries TRBV7-9 and TRBJ1-2; 8 bases agree with TRBD1. V trimming: 3 bases; J trimming: 3 bases; junction bases outside the gene matches: 6. The CDR3 has 15 residues. The germline V gene has CDR1 SEHNR and CDR2 FQNEAQ (reference sequence). The DNA for the CDR3 is TGTGCCAGCAGCTTCCCAGGGGGCTCGGACTATGGCTACACCTTC. Translated, it gives CASSFPGGSDYGYTF.

The table lists this clone with a few counts. V usage is TRBV19 and J usage is TRBJ2-1; D unresolved. Germline V CDR1 and CDR2: LNHDA, SQIVND (reference sequence). Trimming took 4 bases from V and 9 from J, leaving 16 bases between them. This CDR3 has 14 amino acids. In DNA form, the CDR3 reads TGTGCCAGTAGTACCCAGACGGTAGAAAGTGAGCAGTTCTTC. The encoded protein is CASSTQTVESEQFF.

This clone has just a few counts. This chain joins TRBV30 and TRBJ1-2, with unresolved D. V gave up 5 bases and J gave up 4 bases, with 5 bases separating them. From germline, CDR1 is GTSNPN and CDR2 SVGIG (reference sequence). This CDR3 is 10 amino acids long. The CDR3 sequence: CAWGPYGYTF. In DNA form, the CDR3 reads TGTGCCTGGGGGCCCTATGGCTACACCTTC.

The CDR3 region has the DNA TGTGCCATCAGTGGGCCGGTGACAGCAGATACGCAGTATTTT. Translating gives CAISGPVTADTQYF. The chain has TRBV10-3 and TRBJ2-3, with D possibly TRBD1 on 5 matching bases. Looked up from germline, CDR1 is ENHRY and CDR2 is SYGVKD. V shed 4 bases and J shed 4 bases, with 12 bases lying between them. The CDR3 has 14 residues.

The gene calls are TRBV7-2 and TRBJ1-2, with no clear D. Germline V gene data show CDR1 as SGHTA and CDR2 as FQGNSA. With 3 bases removed from V and 8 bases from J, the gap between germline ends came to 13 bases. The CDR3 spans 13 residues. CDR3 coding DNA: TGTGCCAGCAGCTTTGAACGGACGGCCGGCTACACCTTC. Protein product: CASSFERTAGYTF.

A few counts support this clone. The V gene is TRBV7-2, the J gene TRBJ2-2; a possible D gene is TRBD2 (5 bases). The V gene lost 5 bases and the J gene lost 1 base, with 14 bases spanning the gap. Germline assignment: CDR1 SGHTA and CDR2 FQGNSA. There are 16 residues in the CDR3. In DNA form, the CDR3 reads TGTGCCAGCAGCCCCCCCGGACTGAGGAACACCGGGGAGCTGTTTTTT. Residues: CASSPPGLRNTGELFF.

This chain uses TRBV5-4 with TRBJ2-2, with 7 bases matching TRBD2. J lost 0 bases, V lost 5 bases, and 10 bases had no gene match. From germline, CDR1 is SGHNT and CDR2 YYREEE (reference sequence). The CDR3 consists of 17 residues. The CDR3 region is CASRRGLAESNTGELFF. CDR3 bases: TGTGCCAGCAGGCGGGGTCTAGCGGAATCGAACACCGGGGAGCTGTTTTTT.

This chain links TRBV19 with TRBJ2-7; tentatively, D is TRBD1 (6 bases). There are 11 residues in the CDR3. The germline gives CDR1 LNHDA, CDR2 SQIVND (reference sequence). Trimming left V 9 bases short and J 2 bases short, with 8 bases between. This chain's CDR3 is CARGQTYEQYF. The DNA of the CDR3 is TGTGCCAGAGGACAGACCTACGAGCAGTACTTC.

Remarks on this clone: In the same sample, other DNA sequences code for this CDR3. V usage is TRBV6-5 and J usage is TRBJ2-3, with D hard to call. The V gene's germline CDR1 is MNHEY and CDR2 SVGAGI. The CDR3 has 12 amino acids. Trimming left V 6 bases short and J 4 bases short, with 8 bases between. CDR3 region: CASSSQADTQYF. The CDR3 DNA is TGTGCCAGCAGCTCACAAGCAGATACGCAGTATTTT.

This clone came up a few times. V is TRBV5-1 and J is TRBJ2-2; D gene ambiguous. Germline CDR1 is SGHRS and CDR2 is YFSETQ. The V end lost 2 bases, the J end lost 6 bases, and 11 bases lay between the germline ends. This CDR3 has 14 amino acids. Here the CDR3 DNA reads TGCGCCAGCAGCTTAGTTCCCGACCCCGGGGAGCTGTTTTTT. Protein product: CASSLVPDPGELFF.

This clone was counted between two and nine times. Distinct nucleotide sequences in the sample also encode this CDR3. The chain combines TRBV29-1 with TRBJ1-2; 7 positions agree with TRBD1. The CDR3 spans 11 residues. Germline V gene data show CDR1 as SQVTM and CDR2 as ANQGSEA. V dropped 7 bases and J dropped 3; count of bases not matched to a gene: 2. CDR3 sequence (DNA): TGCAGCGCCGGGACAGACTATGGCTACACCTTC. It specifies CSAGTDYGYTF.

As regards this clone: Different DNA sequences within this sample yield the same CDR3. The chain combines TRBV29-1 with TRBJ1-5; 8 positions match TRBD1. The V and J ends lost 7 bases and 4 bases, in that order; junction bases with no gene match: 3. Germline V gene lookup returns CDR1 SQVTM and CDR2 ANQGSEA. The CDR3 runs to 12 residues. The chain's CDR3 is CSAGQGNQPQHF. The CDR3 DNA sequence: TGCAGCGCTGGACAGGGTAATCAGCCCCAGCATTTT.

The chain has TRBV9 and TRBJ1-2; perhaps TRBD1 as D (5 bases). The CDR3 covers 15 residues. The V and J ends lost 3 bases and 4 bases respectively, with 16 bases between them. Looked up from germline, CDR1 is SGDLS and CDR2 is YYNGEE. The CDR3 DNA reads as TGTGCCAGCAGCGCGGGGGATGCGAGCAGCTATGGCTACACCTTC. It encodes CASSAGDASSYGYTF. Using reference TRBV9 and TRBJ1-2 for the parts outside the CDR3, the full variable domain is DSGVTQTPKHLITATGQRVTLRCSPRSGDLSVYWYQQSLDQGLQFLIQYYNGEERAKGNILERFSAQQFPDLHSELNLSSLELGDSALYFCASSAGDASSYGYTFGSGTRLTVV.

This chain joins TRBV15 and TRBJ1-4; D remains ambiguous. The V and J ends lost 0 bases and 7 bases respectively, with 9 bases between them. CDR1 is LNHNV and CDR2 is YYDKDF in the germline V gene (reference sequence). CDR3 length: 14 residues. The CDR3: CATSREATAEKLFF. The CDR3 region has the DNA TGTGCCACCAGCAGAGAGGCTACGGCTGAAAAACTGTTTTTT.

The chain employs TRBV30 and TRBJ2-7, with TRBD1 matching 7 bases. Germline lookup yields CDR1 GTSNPN and CDR2 SVGIG (reference sequence). The trim removed 4 bases at V and 4 bases at J, leaving 10 bases unmatched. The CDR3 spans 14 residues. The DNA of the CDR3 is TGTGCCTGGACCGACAGGGCGACCCAGTACGAGCAGTACTTC. Translation gives CAWTDRATQYEQYF.

J is TRBJ2-1 and V is TRBV29-1; 11 positions match TRBD1. This CDR3 comprises 10 residues. Germline CDR1 reads SQVTM; CDR2 reads ANQGSEA. Trimming cost V 7 bases and J 15 bases; bases outside gene matches: 5. CDR3 protein: CSAWDRGLFF. CDR3 DNA sequence: TGCAGCGCCTGGGACAGGGGGTTGTTCTTC.

V and J are TRBV5-1 and TRBJ1-4; TRBD1 matches 8 bases. Trimming took 4 bases from V and 0 from J; bases not matched to a gene: 5. The germline V gene has CDR1 SGHRS and CDR2 YFSETQ. This CDR3 spans 16 amino acids. CDR3 sequence: CASSLGQGATNEKLFF. The CDR3 DNA reads as TGCGCCAGCAGCCTTGGACAGGGCGCAACTAATGAAAAACTGTTTTTT.

The chain is built from TRBV12-5 and TRBJ1-1, with D hard to call. Trimming stripped 0 bases from V and 6 bases from J, with 14 bases between. This CDR3 region has 15 residues. Germline V gene sequence: CDR1 LGHNT, CDR2 FRNRAP. Written as DNA, the CDR3 is TGTGCTAGTGGTTTGGTGGCAGGAACATATTCTGAAGCTTTCTTT. Translated, it gives CASGLVAGTYSEAFF.

The chain couples TRBV4-3 to TRBJ2-1; 9 positions match TRBD2. This CDR3 is built from 18 residues. Losses at the gene ends were 0 bases for V and 2 bases for J; bases not matched to a gene: 8. The V gene's germline CDR1 is LGHNA and CDR2 YSLEER. The CDR3 is CASSQDLVTSGTYNEQFF. The CDR3 nucleotides read TGCGCCAGCAGCCAAGATCTAGTGACTAGCGGAACCTACAATGAGCAGTTCTTC.

The chain links TRBV4-3 to TRBJ2-3; 8 nucleotides line up with TRBD2. Per the germline V gene, CDR1 is LGHNA and CDR2 is YSLEER. J gave up 3 bases and V 2 bases, and 4 bases lay outside the gene matches. The CDR3 sequence is 15 residues long. Here the CDR3 reads CASSQQLAETDTQYF. The CDR3 DNA reads as TGCGCCAGCAGCCAACAACTAGCGGAGACAGATACGCAGTATTTT.

This clone has only a few counts. The chain links TRBV18 to TRBJ2-7; tentatively, D is TRBD1 (6 bases). Germline V gives CDR1 KGHSH, CDR2 LQKENI. V was pared by 2 bases and J by 5 bases, with 10 bases between. The CDR3 contains 13 residues. CDR3 loop: CASSPARDNEQYF. The CDR3 coding sequence is TGTGCCAGCTCACCAGCCAGGGACAACGAGCAGTACTTC.